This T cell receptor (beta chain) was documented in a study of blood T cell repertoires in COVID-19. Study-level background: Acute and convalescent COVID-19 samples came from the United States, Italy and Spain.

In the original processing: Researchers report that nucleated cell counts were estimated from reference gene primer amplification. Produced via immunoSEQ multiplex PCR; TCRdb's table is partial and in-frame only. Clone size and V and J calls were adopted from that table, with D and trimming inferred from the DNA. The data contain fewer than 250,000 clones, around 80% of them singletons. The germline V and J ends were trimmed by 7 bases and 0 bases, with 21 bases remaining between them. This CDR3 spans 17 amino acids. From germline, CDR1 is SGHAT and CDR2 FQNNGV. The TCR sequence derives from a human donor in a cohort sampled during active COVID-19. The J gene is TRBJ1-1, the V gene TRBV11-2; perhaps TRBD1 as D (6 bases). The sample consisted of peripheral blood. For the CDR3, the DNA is TGTGCCAGCACCTATGGCGAGGGGGTAGGGATGAACACTGAAGCTTTCTTT. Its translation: CASTYGEGVGMNTEAFF.